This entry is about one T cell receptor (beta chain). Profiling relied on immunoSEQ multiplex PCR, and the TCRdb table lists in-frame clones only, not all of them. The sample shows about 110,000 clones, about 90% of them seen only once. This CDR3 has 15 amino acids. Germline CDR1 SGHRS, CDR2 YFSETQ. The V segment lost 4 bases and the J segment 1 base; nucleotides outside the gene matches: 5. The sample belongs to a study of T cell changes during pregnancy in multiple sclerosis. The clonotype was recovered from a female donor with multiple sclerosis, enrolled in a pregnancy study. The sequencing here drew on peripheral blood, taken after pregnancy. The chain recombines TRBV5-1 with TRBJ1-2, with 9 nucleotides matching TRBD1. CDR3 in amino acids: CASSSMTGGNYGYTF. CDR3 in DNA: TGCGCCAGCAGCAGCATGACAGGGGGTAACTATGGCTACACCTTC.